The sample holds many counts of the clone carrying this TCR beta chain. Its antigen is undetermined. These data are taken from a study of identical twins. Overall study findings and caveats: The models gave estimates that fell short of the out-of-frame TCR alpha sharing seen in monozygotic twins.

Deletions cut 4 bases from V and 1 base from J, with 11 bases between. Germline loops: CDR1 LGHDT, CDR2 YNNKEL (reference sequence). CDR3 length: 15 residues. TCRdb passed the 5' RACE reads through MiXCR, listing each CDR3 protein once. The data show fewer than 650,000 distinct CDR3 sequences, with around 7.4% seen just once and less than 2% held by the top ten. The same sample was also used in a study of yellow fever vaccine responses in identical twins.

J is TRBJ1-5 and V is TRBV3-1, with D possibly TRBD1 on 5 matching bases. Sequencing was done on a sample of PBMCs. The clonotype originates from a woman aged 18-35 years in good health. Here the CDR3 DNA reads TGTGCCAGCAGCCTCGGGACGTCGAGCAATCAGCCCCAGCATTTT. Amino acids: CASSLGTSSNQPQHF.